This is a list of T cell receptor beta chains from one sample in a study of CDR3 diversity in severe acne. TCRdb re-called the PCR reads through MiXCR, storing one row per CDR3 protein. The sample records 65,000 to 95,000 distinct CDR3 sequences, 50% to 65% being singletons. The sequencing sample was made of blood. The receptors were sampled from a male donor in good health, without acne. Each CDR3 is given with its conserved first and last residue. A D gene is named only where the DNA matches it firmly.

CDR3 protein | D gene | V gene
CSAMTGGNSNQPQHF | TRBD1 | TRBV20-1
CASKGGPNEKLFF | . | TRBV27
CASSLSSGGADNEQFF | . | TRBV7-9
CASSPRTNTEAFF | . | TRBV7-9
CASTLGGTNGNEQYF | . | TRBV19
CATSDFSRLGPNTGELFF | . | TRBV24-1
CASSQIPGYEQYF | . | TRBV11-2
CASSRPIAGERETQYF | TRBD2 | TRBV7-2
CSARDFQRETTGTQYF | TRBD2 | TRBV20-1
CATSSRLAGVLGETQYF | TRBD2 | TRBV15
CATSDPVLNTIYF | . | TRBV24-1
CASSGDRGHSYEQYF | TRBD1 | TRBV19
CSARAAGGPNNSPLHF | . | TRBV20-1
CASSDLRDRGYEQYF | . | TRBV10-2
CASSLSRQGYEQYF | TRBD1 | TRBV7-2
CASSLVLAGEVHEQFF | TRBD2 | TRBV5-5
CSARGSPQGMGNTIYF | . | TRBV20-1
CASSPREGYGYTF | . | TRBV3-1
CASSLEQGPVGGYTF | . | TRBV7-9
CASTPRASGANVLTF | . | TRBV9
CASRDTGTVQHF | TRBD1 | TRBV2
CASSADRDTYYGYTF | TRBD1 | TRBV9
CASSYEGTTYEQYF | TRBD2 | TRBV6-5
CASKWEARELFF | . | TRBV7-9
CSARDPGRRNNDQFF | . | TRBV20-1
CASSRGENSNTEAFF | . | TRBV7-7
CASSLSGQAISGNTIYF | TRBD1 | TRBV5-1
CASSISLVEQYF | . | TRBV2
CATSKVTGGGETQYF | TRBD1 | TRBV15
CASSLGTSGGREQYF | TRBD2 | TRBV27
CASTFLGTHKNIQYF | . | TRBV5-6
CASSLGALGGGGETQYF | . | TRBV9
CASSPRQETQYF | . | TRBV18
CASSLRTAETQYF | . | TRBV7-9
CASVTSGSDEQFF | TRBD2 | TRBV6-4
CASSGVAGGPTDTQYF | TRBD2 | TRBV9
CASSADRAHEKLFF | TRBD1 | TRBV2
CASSEVPEAQYF | . | TRBV2
CASSDRGLAVNEQFF | TRBD2 | TRBV6-4
CASSRQGTNEKLFF | TRBD1 | TRBV2
CASSPKTSGNDEQFF | TRBD2 | TRBV4-2
CASSPPRYSGNTIYF | . | TRBV9
CASSLEEDYGYTF | . | TRBV7-8
CASSLDTGAEAFF | . | TRBV7-2
CASSPRGYEQYF | . | TRBV25-1
CASSNSGTGVLVQYF | TRBD1 | TRBV25-1
CATGTGSDGYSNQPQHF | TRBD1 | TRBV10-3
CASSPESGARGYTF | . | TRBV11-2
CATSRGELETQYF | . | TRBV15
CASSRRGTNEKLFF | . | TRBV3-1
CASSQEGWPYNSPLHF | . | TRBV6-1
CASSPALIETQYF | . | TRBV7-9
CSARPPGLAGWEQYF | TRBD2 | TRBV20-1